This TCR beta chain was identified during a study of T cell responses to AZD1222 COVID-19 vaccine. Study results and limitations: Recipients of two AZD1222 doses showed rising Spike-specific TCR breadth and depth. Without day 14 samples, only post-peak T cell repertoires were studied. Baseline seropositivity characterized only six AZD1222 recipients. Females made up more of the donors, who were largely white British, and clonal diversity may have come out too low.

A remark on this clone: Antigen specificity is unknown.

TCRdb keeps only in-frame clones here, not all; method: immunoSEQ multiplex PCR. The sample carries approximately 170,000 clones, 85% to 95% recorded once. Per the germline V gene, CDR1 is WNHNN and CDR2 is SYGVQD (reference sequence). The CDR3 is 16 amino acids. The ends lost 5 bases at V and 4 bases at J; junction bases unmatched: 5. The chain combines TRBV10-1 with TRBJ2-1, with TRBD2 matching over 13 bases. Material: peripheral blood, obtained on day 0 of AZD1222 vaccination. This receptor was identified in an adult in good health. The DNA of the CDR3 is TGCGCCAGCAGTAGGACTAGCGGGAGCCAGTACAATGAGCAGTTCTTC. This translates into CASSRTSGSQYNEQFF.